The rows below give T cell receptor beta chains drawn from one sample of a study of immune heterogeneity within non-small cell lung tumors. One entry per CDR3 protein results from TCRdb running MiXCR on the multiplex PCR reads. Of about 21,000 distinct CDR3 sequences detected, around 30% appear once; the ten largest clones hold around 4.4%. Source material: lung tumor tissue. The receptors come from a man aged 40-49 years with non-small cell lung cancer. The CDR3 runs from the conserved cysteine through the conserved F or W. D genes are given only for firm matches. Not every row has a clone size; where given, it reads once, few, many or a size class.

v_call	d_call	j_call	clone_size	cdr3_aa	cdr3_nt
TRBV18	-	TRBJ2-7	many	CASSPKVGSYEQYF	TGTGCCAGCTCACCAAAGGTCGGATCCTACGAGCAGTACTTC
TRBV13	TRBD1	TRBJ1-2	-	CASSLRGPGSYGYTF	TGTGCCAGCAGCTTAAGGGGGCCGGGGAGCTATGGCTACACCTTC
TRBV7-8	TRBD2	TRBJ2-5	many	CASSLRAGGETQYF	TGTGCCAGCAGTTTAAGGGCGGGAGGGGAGACCCAGTACTTC
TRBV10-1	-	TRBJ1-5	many	CASSEAGTSQPQHF	TGCGCCAGCAGTGAGGCTGGGACGAGCCAGCCCCAGCATTTT
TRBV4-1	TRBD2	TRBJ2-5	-	CASSQLWGREGETQYF	TGCGCCAGCAGCCAGTTGTGGGGACGGGAGGGAGAGACCCAGTACTTC
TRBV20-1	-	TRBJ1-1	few	CSARDSGGASDTEAFF	TGCAGTGCTAGAGATTCGGGGGGCGCTTCGGACACTGAAGCTTTCTTT
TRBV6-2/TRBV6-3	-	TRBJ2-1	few	CASTRVPPYNEQFF	TGTGCCAGCACCCGAGTACCACCCTACAATGAGCAGTTCTTC
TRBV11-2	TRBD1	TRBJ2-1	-	CASSPRGLPHNEQFF	TGTGCCAGCAGCCCTAGGGGGCTTCCACACAATGAGCAGTTCTTC
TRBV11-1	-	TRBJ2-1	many	CASSYVAGKYNEQFF	TGTGCCAGCAGCTACGTGGCGGGAAAATACAATGAGCAGTTCTTC
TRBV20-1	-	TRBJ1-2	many	CSALPGPNYGYTF	TGCAGTGCCTTACCTGGACCTAACTATGGCTACACCTTC
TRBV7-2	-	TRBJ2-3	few	CASSLAVGTDTQYF	TGTGCCAGCAGCTTAGCGGTCGGCACAGATACGCAGTATTTT
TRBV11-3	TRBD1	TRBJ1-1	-	CASSLGTGRINPEAFF	TGTGCCAGCAGCTTAGGGACAGGCCGGATTAACCCTGAAGCTTTCTTT
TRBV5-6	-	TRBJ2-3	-	CASSLGGHTDTQYF	TGTGCCAGCAGCTTGGGTGGCCACACAGATACGCAGTATTTT
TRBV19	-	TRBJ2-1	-	CASATVGGREQFF	TGTGCCAGCGCGACGGTGGGGGGGCGTGAGCAGTTCTTC
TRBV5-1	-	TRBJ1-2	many	CASSDNRVWGYTF	TGCGCCAGCAGCGACAACAGGGTCTGGGGCTACACCTTC
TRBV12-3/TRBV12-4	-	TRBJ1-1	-	CASRFGRANTEAFF	TGTGCCAGCAGATTCGGAAGGGCAAACACTGAAGCTTTCTTT
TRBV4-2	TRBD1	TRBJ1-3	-	CASSPAGTGLSGNTIYF	TGTGCCAGCAGCCCGGCCGGGACAGGACTCTCTGGAAACACCATATATTTT
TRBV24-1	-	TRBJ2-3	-	CATSDWTVSSTDTQYF	TGTGCCACCAGTGATTGGACAGTTAGTAGCACAGATACGCAGTATTTT
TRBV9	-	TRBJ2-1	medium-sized	CASSVDPSWYNEQFF	TGTGCCAGCAGCGTAGATCCTAGCTGGTACAATGAGCAGTTCTTC
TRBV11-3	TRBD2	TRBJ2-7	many	CASSRVREGYEQYF	TGTGCCAGCAGCCGGGTCCGGGAGGGGTACGAGCAGTACTTC
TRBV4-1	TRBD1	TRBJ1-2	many	CASSQATGVVYGYTF	TGCGCCAGCAGCCAAGCGACAGGGGTGGTCTATGGCTACACCTTC
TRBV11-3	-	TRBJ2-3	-	CASSLSGIRDTEYF	TGTGCCAGCAGCTTATCCGGGATAAGAGATACGGAGTATTTT
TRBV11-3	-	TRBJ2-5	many	CASSLEQETQYF	TGTGCCAGCAGCTTAGAGCAAGAGACCCAGTACTTC
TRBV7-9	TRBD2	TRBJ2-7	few	CASSSLAGTTYEQYF	TGTGCCAGCAGCTCCCTAGCGGGGACAACCTACGAGCAGTACTTC
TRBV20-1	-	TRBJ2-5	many	CSASHSQETQYF	TGCAGTGCTAGTCACAGCCAAGAGACCCAGTACTTC
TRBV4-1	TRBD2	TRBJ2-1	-	CASSRGTSGSSYNEQFF	TGCGCCAGCAGCCGCGGGACTAGCGGGAGCTCCTACAATGAGCAGTTCTTC
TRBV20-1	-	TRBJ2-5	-	CSASLRGWRETQYF	TGCAGTGCTAGTCTTCGGGGGTGGAGGGAGACCCAGTACTTC
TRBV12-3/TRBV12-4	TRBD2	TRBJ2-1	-	CASTFVGLAGGVEQFF	TGTGCCAGCACCTTTGTTGGGCTAGCGGGAGGAGTTGAGCAGTTCTTC
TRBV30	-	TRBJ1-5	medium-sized	CAWSVPGALGNQPQHF	TGTGCCTGGAGTGTACCAGGGGCACTTGGCAATCAGCCCCAGCATTTT
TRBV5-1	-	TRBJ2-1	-	CASRPESGTYNEQFF	TGCGCCAGCCGTCCCGAGAGTGGGACCTACAATGAGCAGTTCTTC
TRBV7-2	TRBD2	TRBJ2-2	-	CASSNGGTATNTGELFF	TGTGCCAGCAGCAACGGGGGGACGGCGACGAACACCGGGGAGCTGTTTTTT
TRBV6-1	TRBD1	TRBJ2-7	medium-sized	CASSAPGQGVREQYF	TGTGCCAGCAGTGCACCGGGACAGGGGGTTAGGGAGCAGTACTTC
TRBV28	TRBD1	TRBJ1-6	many	CASSFGTASSPLHF	TGTGCCAGCAGTTTCGGGACAGCCAGTTCACCCCTCCACTTT
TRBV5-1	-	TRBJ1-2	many	CASSFDPGEPGYTF	TGCGCCAGCAGCTTCGACCCAGGGGAACCGGGCTACACCTTC
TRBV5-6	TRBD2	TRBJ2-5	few	CASSWYPGLAGERETQYF	TGTGCCAGCAGCTGGTATCCGGGACTAGCGGGAGAACGAGAGACCCAGTACTTC
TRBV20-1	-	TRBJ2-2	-	CSARGHSNTGELFF	TGCAGTGCTAGAGGACACTCGAACACCGGGGAGCTGTTTTTT
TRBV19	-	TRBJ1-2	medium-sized	CASRIEYGYTF	TGTGCCAGTAGGATAGAGTATGGCTACACCTTC
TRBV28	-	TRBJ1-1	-	CASSLLSANTEAFF	TGTGCCAGCAGTTTATTGTCAGCGAACACTGAAGCTTTCTTT
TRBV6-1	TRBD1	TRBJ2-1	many	CASSMTGGARAAQFF	TGTGCCAGCAGTATGACAGGGGGCGCGAGGGCTGCGCAGTTCTTC
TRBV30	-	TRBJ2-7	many	CAWTKQGSYEQYF	TGTGCCTGGACAAAACAGGGATCCTACGAGCAGTACTTC
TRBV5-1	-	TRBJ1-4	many	CASGPGGGDNEKLFF	TGCGCCAGCGGCCCCGGGGGGGGCGATAATGAAAAACTGTTTTTT
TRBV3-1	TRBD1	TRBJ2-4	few	CASSQVWTGGKDIQYF	TGTGCCAGCAGCCAAGTATGGACAGGGGGCAAGGACATTCAGTACTTC
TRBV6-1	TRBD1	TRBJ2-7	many	CASSSDRGSSYEQYF	TGTGCCAGCAGTTCGGACAGGGGGAGCTCCTACGAGCAGTACTTC
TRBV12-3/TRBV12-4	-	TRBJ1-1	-	CASSHQRAPATEAFF	TGTGCCAGCAGCCACCAACGGGCCCCGGCCACTGAAGCTTTCTTT
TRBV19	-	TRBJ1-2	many	CASTPIIAGNYGYTF	TGTGCCAGTACCCCTATAATCGCGGGAAACTATGGCTACACCTTC
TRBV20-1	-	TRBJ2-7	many	CSARHKTTGSYEQYF	TGCAGTGCTAGACACAAAACGACAGGATCCTACGAGCAGTACTTC
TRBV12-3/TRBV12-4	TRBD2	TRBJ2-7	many	CASSFGGRAGGEQYF	TGTGCCAGCAGTTTCGGCGGGAGGGCCGGTGGAGAGCAGTACTTC
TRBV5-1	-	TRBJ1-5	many	CASSLGPNSNQPQHF	TGCGCCAGCAGCTTGGGGCCGAATAGCAATCAGCCCCAGCATTTT
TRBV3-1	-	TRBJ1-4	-	CASSQDRGVFEKLFF	TGTGCCAGCAGCCAAGACCGGGGGGTGTTTGAAAAACTGTTTTTT
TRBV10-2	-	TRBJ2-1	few	CASRAAGVINEQFF	TGCGCCAGCAGGGCCGCAGGGGTTATCAATGAGCAGTTCTTC
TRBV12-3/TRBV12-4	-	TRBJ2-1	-	CASTRTNNEQFF	TGTGCCAGCACCCGGACCAACAATGAGCAGTTCTTC
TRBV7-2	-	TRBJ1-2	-	CASSLVAGSTAGYTF	TGTGCCAGCAGCTTAGTGGCAGGGTCGACGGCGGGCTACACCTTC
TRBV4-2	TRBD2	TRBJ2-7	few	CASSQDSAGGYEQYF	TGTGCCAGCAGCCAAGATTCGGCGGGAGGGTACGAGCAGTACTTC